The clone carrying this T cell receptor beta chain was recorded once. These data originate in a study of blood T cells in healthy people across ages. Between the trimmed V and J ends, which lost 2 bases and 0 bases, there was a span of 7 bases. Germline-derived CDR1 and CDR2 are MNHEY and SVGEGT. The CDR3 has 14 amino acids. Next came a second PCR, run for roughly 6 to 11 cycles, which used a sample-barcoded 5' primer along with a J-beta primer mix. Each CDR3 protein is one row after TCRdb ran MiXCR on the 5' RACE reads. The data show about 600,000 distinct CDR3 sequences, roughly 48% seen once. This TCR came from an elderly man in good health. Sequencing was performed on blood. The V call is TRBV6-2 or TRBV6-3, the J call TRBJ1-1; the D is unclear. CDR3 in amino acids: CASSYVQVNTEAFF. Written as DNA, the CDR3 is TGTGCCAGCAGTTACGTACAAGTGAACACTGAAGCTTTCTTT.